This T cell receptor (beta chain) was observed in a study of ipilimumab plus nivolumab after autologous stem cell transplantation. Germline CDR1 SGDLS, CDR2 YYNGEE. J gave up 4 bases and V 2 bases, and 4 bases lay outside the gene matches. The CDR3 covers 15 residues. Libraries were prepared by immunoSEQ multiplex PCR; TCRdb keeps only in-frame clonotypes and omits some of them. Of some 40,000 clones listed, 85% to 95% are singletons. This TCR derives from a male donor with multiple myeloma. The material was PBMCs, obtained in a trial of ipilimumab plus nivolumab as post-transplant consolidation. The chain carries TRBV9 and TRBJ2-1, with 9 bases aligning to TRBD1. The CDR3 here is CASSVMTGGYNEQFF. CDR3 bases: TGTGCCAGCAGCGTTATGACAGGGGGGTACAATGAGCAGTTCTTC.